This T cell receptor beta chain was found in a study of blood T cell repertoires in COVID-19. Study-wide background: Samples taken during acute and convalescent COVID-19 were collected in the United States, Italy and Spain.

This clone was seen more than once but under ten times. Trimming stripped 5 bases from V and 1 base from J, with 6 bases between. This CDR3 has 13 residues. The germline gives CDR1 SGHTA, CDR2 FQGTGA. The data were produced by immunoSEQ multiplex PCR, yet TCRdb's version contains in-frame clones alone and is incomplete. The top ten clones hold roughly 4% of a sample with 200,000 to 300,000 clones, 88% of them seen once. The V call is TRBV7-3, the J call TRBJ1-5; D gene uncertain. The sample comprised peripheral blood. The TCR was taken from a man in his sixties who had recovered from COVID-19. CDR3 region: CASSRGSNQPQHF. For the CDR3, the DNA is TGTGCCAGCAGCAGAGGGAGCAATCAGCCCCAGCATTTT.